The 3 T cell receptor beta chains below all came from one sample that was sequenced in a study of brain metastases from non-small cell lung cancer. Clones were sequenced by immunoSEQ multiplex PCR, and TCRdb holds only the in-frame ones, with some missing. Of around 910 clones listed, roughly nine tenths are singletons. The sample comprised primary lung tumor tissue. The receptors were gathered from a donor aged 40 or older with non-small cell lung cancer.

This clone appeared a few times. The chain joins TRBV7-2 to TRBJ2-7; weak D call: TRBD1 (5 bases). V lost 3 bases and J lost 2, with 11 bases in between. The V gene's germline CDR1 is SGHTA and CDR2 FQGNSA. This CDR3 has 14 residues. CDR3 nucleotides: TGTGCCAGCAGCTTTGGAAAGGGGACCTACGAGCAGTACTTC. As protein: CASSFGKGTYEQYF. Combining the CDR3 with reference TRBV7-2 and TRBJ2-7 gives the whole variable domain GAGVSQSPSNKVTEKGKDVELRCDPISGHTALYWYRQSLGQGLEFLIYFQGNSAPDKSGLPSDRFSAERTGGSVSTLTIQRTQQEDSAVYLCASSFGKGTYEQYFGPGTRLTVT.

The chain carries TRBV11-3 and TRBJ1-6; D is undetermined. This CDR3 has 14 amino acids. CDR1 SGHNT and CDR2 YENEEA come from the germline V gene. Between the trimmed V and J ends, which lost 6 bases and 8 bases, there was a span of 14 bases. The CDR3 DNA reads TGTGCCAGCAGTAGGACGGGGTTCGATTCACCCCTCCACTTT. It specifies CASSRTGFDSPLHF.

The V and J genes are TRBV5-1 and TRBJ2-7, with 11 bases identical to TRBD2. Trimming removed 1 base from V and 1 base from J; junction bases left unmatched: 4. Germline CDR1 is SGHRS and CDR2 is YFSETQ. The CDR3 has 16 amino acids. CDR3 bases: TGCGCCAGCAGCTTGACTAGCGGGGGCGTATCCTACGAGCAGTACTTC. Amino acid sequence: CASSLTSGGVSYEQYF.